One and the same sample provided the 30 T cell receptor beta chains below, sequenced in a study of blood T cells in healthy people across ages. Together with a sample-barcoded 5' primer, a J-beta primer mix was included in a second PCR lasting roughly 7 to 11 cycles. MiXCR, run by TCRdb on the 5' RACE reads, gives a single entry per CDR3 protein. The table records over a million distinct CDR3 sequences, approximately 25% of them present only once. These same records also appear under a second study, on T cells of mothers and their children.

The sequencing input was blood. These receptor sequences come from a girl under 10 years old in good health.

This clonotype has only a few counts. The V call is TRBV3-1, the J call TRBJ2-3; no clear D gene. CDR3 length equals 16 residues. Trimming took 6 bases from V and 2 from J, leaving 18 bases between them. Per germline, CDR1 LGHDT and CDR2 YNNKEL (reference sequence). CDR3 loop: CASSPSQAANTDTQYF. In DNA, the CDR3 is TGTGCCAGCAGTCCCTCCCAGGCCGCAAACACAGATACGCAGTATTTT.

CDR3 in amino acids: CASSLAYTAEQYV. CDR3 bases: TGTGCCAGCAGCTTAGCGTACACAGCGGAGCAGTACGTC. The gene calls are TRBV7-9 and TRBJ2-7; no firm D call. The CDR3 has 13 residues. CDR1 and CDR2 from the germline V gene are SEHNR and FQNEAQ (reference sequence). V was shortened by 0 bases and J by 7 bases, with 10 bases between the two germline ends.

This clonotype was seen only a few times. The chain recombines TRBV7-8 with TRBJ2-3; D is perhaps TRBD1 (6 bases). CDR3 size: 16 residues. V was cut by 3 bases and J by 2 bases, with 15 bases left in between. CDR1 and CDR2 from the germline V gene are SGHVS and FQNEAQ. The DNA of the CDR3 is TGTGCCAGCAGCTTCCCCCCGGACAGATTCACAGATACGCAGTATTTT. Its protein is CASSFPPDRFTDTQYF.

Remarks on this clonotype: Its ends do not fully match the called genes, so a read error is possible. The V call is TRBV4-2, the J call TRBJ2-5; D remains unclear. The CDR3 runs 13 residues. CDR1 is LGHNA and CDR2 is YNFKEQ in the germline V gene. CDR3 DNA: TGTACCAGCAGCCAAGTAAAAGGAGAGACCCAGTACTTC. Protein product: CTSSQVKGETQYF.

The chain recombines TRBV20-1 with TRBJ2-1; no clear D gene. CDR3 length equals 14 residues. Germline CDR1 is DFQATT and CDR2 is SNEGSKA (reference sequence). Trimming took off 5 bases at V and 8 bases at J, with 19 bases between the two ends. In DNA form, the CDR3 reads TGCAGTGCTTCCCCCTTTCCTGGGAACCATGAGCAGTTCTTC. As protein: CSASPFPGNHEQFF.

This rearrangement joins TRBV3-1 to TRBJ2-5; 10 bases are shared with TRBD1. CDR1 is LGHDT and CDR2 is YNNKEL in the germline V gene (reference sequence). The V gene end was trimmed by 1 base and the J gene end by 11 bases; junction bases not matched to a gene: 7. The CDR3 consists of 14 residues. CDR3 region: CASSQVTGTGEQYF. CDR3 coding DNA: TGTGCCAGCAGCCAAGTTACCGGGACAGGGGAGCAGTACTTC.

The chain recombines TRBV20-1 with TRBJ2-4, with D tentatively TRBD1 (5 bases). From germline, CDR1 is DFQATT and CDR2 SNEGSKA (reference sequence). The CDR3 consists of 14 residues. V was clipped by 5 bases and J by 0 bases, with 11 bases between them. CDR3 in amino acids: CSALTELAKNIQYF. CDR3 coding DNA: TGCAGTGCTTTGACAGAGCTAGCCAAAAACATTCAGTACTTC.

This chain uses TRBV20-1 with TRBJ2-7; 9 bases map to TRBD1. J was trimmed by 2 bases and V by 6 bases; bases with no gene match: 11. In germline, CDR1 is DFQATT, CDR2 SNEGSKA (reference sequence). The CDR3 consists of 15 residues. The CDR3 region is CSAGERTGVTYEQYF. CDR3 in DNA: TGCAGTGCCGGAGAAAGGACAGGGGTTACCTACGAGCAGTACTTC.

The genes are TRBV28 and TRBJ2-5; 7 positions match TRBD1. The J call is uncertain, as TRBJ2-1 better fits the DNA end. This CDR3 contains 14 residues. Per the germline V gene, CDR1 is MDHEN and CDR2 is SYDVKM. The CDR3 DNA follows: TGTGCCAGCAGTTTATCCCACAGGGGAAATGAGCAGTTCTTC. Protein: CASSLSHRGNEQFF.

The chain uses TRBV6-5 and TRBJ1-3; D is unresolved. Germline lookup yields CDR1 MNHEY and CDR2 SVGAGI. The CDR3 extends over 15 amino acids. V lost 7 bases to trimming and J lost 0 bases, with 13 bases between them. CDR3 sequence (DNA): TGTGCCAGCACCGACGGGATTTTCTCTGGAAACACCATATATTTT. Translation: CASTDGIFSGNTIYF.

This chain uses TRBV5-1 with TRBJ2-1, with 11 bases that match TRBD2. CDR1 and CDR2 from the germline V gene are SGHRS and YFSETQ. Trimming removed 1 base from V and 6 bases from J; junction bases left unmatched: 15. The CDR3 contains 19 residues. The CDR3 region is CASSLTSLAGGGGGNEQFF. In DNA form, the CDR3 reads TGCGCCAGCAGCTTGACCTCGCTAGCGGGAGGAGGAGGGGGCAATGAGCAGTTCTTC.

The chain combines TRBV12-3 or TRBV12-4 with TRBJ1-2; D is undetermined. Trimming shortened V by 3 bases and J by 0 bases, and 17 bases separated the two germline ends. CDR3 length equals 17 residues. Here the CDR3 reads CASSFGINPLPNYGYTF. DNA for the CDR3: TGTGCCAGCAGTTTCGGGATAAATCCTCTTCCTAACTATGGCTACACCTTC.

With respect to this clonotype: Its ends do not fully match the called genes, so a read error is possible. The gene calls are TRBV28 and TRBJ2-5; perhaps TRBD2 as D (6 bases). This CDR3 is 11 amino acids long. Germline V lookup: CDR1 MDHEN, CDR2 SYDVKM. CDR3 protein: CASSSGLKEDF. The CDR3 nucleotides are TGTGCCAGCAGTTCTGGACTAAAGGAGGACTTC.

This clonotype was recorded a few times. The rearrangement uses TRBV6-6 and TRBJ1-2; 7 bases map to TRBD1. Trimming removed 4 bases from V and 2 bases from J; junction bases left unmatched: 7. CDR3 size: 15 residues. Germline lookup yields CDR1 MNHNY and CDR2 SVGAGI (reference sequence). CDR3: CASSWSGQLNYGYTF. DNA of the CDR3: TGTGCCAGCAGTTGGTCGGGACAGTTGAACTATGGCTACACCTTC.

The V call is TRBV4-3, the J call TRBJ2-5; 9 bases line up with TRBD1. V shed 2 bases, J shed 5 bases, and the junction held 6 bases outside the gene matches. The germline CDR1 and CDR2 sequences are LGHNA and YSLEER. The CDR3 is made up of 15 amino acids. The CDR3 DNA is TGCGCCAGCAGCCAATACAGGGGGCTGGTGGAGACCCAGTACTTC. This gives the protein CASSQYRGLVETQYF.

This clonotype has more than one count but fewer than ten. This chain uses TRBV7-3 with TRBJ2-1; 8 nucleotides agree with TRBD2. TRBJ2-7 explains the end of the DNA better; the J call may be wrong. Germline V CDR1 and CDR2: SGHTA, FQGTGA. This CDR3 comprises 14 residues. The CDR3 DNA reads as TGTGCCAGCAGCCCCTCTGCGGGAGGCTGGGAGCAGTACTTC. The encoded protein is CASSPSAGGWEQYF.

This clonotype was counted between two and nine times. J is TRBJ2-1 and V is TRBV7-3; D is unresolved. In germline, CDR1 is SGHTA, CDR2 FQGTGA. The V gene lost 1 base and the J gene lost 2 bases, with 9 bases spanning the gap. There are 15 residues in the CDR3. CDR3 sequence: CASSLNLGPYNEQFF. The CDR3 coding sequence is TGTGCCAGCAGCTTAAATCTCGGGCCCTACAATGAGCAGTTCTTC. Full variable domain (remainder filled in from reference TRBV7-3 and TRBJ2-1): GAGVSQTPSNKVTEKGKYVELRCDPISGHTALYWYRQSLGQGPEFLIYFQGTGAADDSGLPNDRFFAVRPEGSVSTLKIQRTERGDSAVYLCASSLNLGPYNEQFFGPGTRLTVL.

This chain joins TRBV6-5 and TRBJ1-6; 7 bases map to TRBD1. This CDR3 spans 16 amino acids. J gave up 9 bases and V 1 base, and 9 bases lay outside the gene matches. Germline V CDR1 and CDR2: MNHEY, SVGAGI. CDR3 loop: CASSYYSTGVGSPLHF. CDR3 in DNA: TGTGCCAGCAGTTACTACTCAACAGGGGTTGGTTCACCCCTCCACTTT.

This clonotype was counted a few times. This chain uses TRBV5-1 with TRBJ2-5; the D gene is possibly TRBD2 (5 bases). The DNA end lines up better with TRBJ2-1; the J call may be wrong. CDR1 is SGHRS, CDR2 YFSETQ, per germline. The CDR3 sequence is 13 residues long. In DNA form, the CDR3 reads TGCGCCAGCAGCTCACGGACTTTCAATGAGCAGTTCTTC. It codes for CASSSRTFNEQFF.

This chain uses TRBV29-1 with TRBJ2-3, with D possibly TRBD1 on 6 matching bases. There are 12 residues in the CDR3. Trimming took off 5 bases at V and 12 bases at J, with 18 bases between the two ends. From germline, CDR1 is SQVTM and CDR2 ANQGSEA. The CDR3 is CSVIVVQGSQYF. The CDR3 DNA reads as TGCAGCGTTATAGTAGTCCAGGGGAGTCAGTATTTT.

This clonotype turned up a few times. V gene TRBV28 combines with J gene TRBJ2-5; D possibly matches TRBD1 or TRBD2 (5 bases each). The J call could be wrong; TRBJ2-7 is a better fit for the DNA end. CDR3 length: 15 residues. The germline gives CDR1 MDHEN, CDR2 SYDVKM. The CDR3 here is CASSIDFRDGGEQYF. Here the CDR3 DNA reads TGTGCCAGCAGTATCGACTTTAGGGATGGGGGCGAGCAGTACTTC.

The rearrangement uses TRBV20-1 and TRBJ1-2; D remains ambiguous. CDR1 is DFQATT and CDR2 is SNEGSKA in the germline V gene (reference sequence). V was trimmed by 5 bases and J by 3 bases, leaving 7 bases between them. The CDR3 totals 11 residues. Here the CDR3 reads CSALLDYGYTF. The CDR3 bases are TGCAGTGCTTTACTTGACTATGGCTACACCTTC.

The genes are TRBV6-1 and TRBJ2-1, with 11 bases matching TRBD2. There are 16 residues in the CDR3. V trimming: 2 bases; J trimming: 9 bases; junction bases outside the gene matches: 9. Germline lookup yields CDR1 MNHNS and CDR2 SASEGT. CDR3 region: CASSERGLAGGGEQFF. The CDR3 DNA reads as TGTGCCAGCAGTGAAAGGGGTCTAGCGGGAGGAGGTGAGCAGTTCTTC.

The rearrangement uses TRBV7-3 and TRBJ2-2, with D tentatively TRBD2 (6 bases). The germline gives CDR1 SGHTA, CDR2 FQGTGA. This CDR3 contains 16 residues. The V gene lost 4 bases and the J gene lost 5 bases, with 17 bases spanning the gap. CDR3 in amino acids: CASSSPPGGSTGELFF. CDR3 bases: TGTGCCAGCAGCTCGCCCCCCGGGGGTTCGACCGGGGAGCTGTTTTTT.

In its sample, this clonotype was seen a few times. This sequence joins TRBV5-6 and TRBJ2-1; D is possibly TRBD1 or TRBD2 (5 bases each). Trimming cost V 2 bases and J 0 bases, with 24 bases left between them. Germline loops: CDR1 SGHDT, CDR2 YYEEEE. This CDR3 is built from 20 residues. CDR3 DNA: TGTGCCAGCAGCTTTCTCTTGAAGGGGAAGGCCGCGGGCTCCTACAATGAGCAGTTCTTC. Its translation: CASSFLLKGKAAGSYNEQFF.

CDR3 protein: CASRADRVDNEKLFF. The CDR3 DNA reads TGTGCCAGCAGGGCCGACAGGGTTGATAATGAAAAACTGTTTTTT. The gene calls are TRBV27 and TRBJ1-4; 7 bases are a match to TRBD1. In germline, CDR1 is MNHEY, CDR2 SMNVEV (reference sequence). V was clipped by 6 bases and J by 4 bases; unmatched bases: 8. The CDR3 has 15 residues.

This clonotype was observed a few times. This chain joins TRBV2 and TRBJ2-1; D is unclear. With 6 bases removed from V and 0 bases from J, the gap between germline ends came to 15 bases. Germline V gives CDR1 SNHLY, CDR2 FYNNEI. The CDR3 length is 16 residues. CDR3 protein: CASRNLRKSSYNEQFF. The CDR3 coding sequence is TGTGCCAGCAGAAATTTGCGTAAGAGCTCCTACAATGAGCAGTTCTTC.

This clonotype was observed a handful of times. The chain has TRBV6-2 or TRBV6-3 and TRBJ2-7; D possibly corresponds to TRBD1 (5 bases). The V end was cut by 2 bases, the J end by 3 bases, with 11 bases between. Germline V gene data show CDR1 as MNHEY and CDR2 as SVGEGT. This CDR3 spans 14 amino acids. CDR3 DNA sequence: TGTGCCAGCAGTTACAAGGACACTATCTACGAGCAGTACTTC. It is translated as CASSYKDTIYEQYF.

The sample holds a few counts of this clonotype. The chain recombines TRBV13 with TRBJ2-5; 9 bases match TRBD1. CDR3 length: 13 amino acids. The ends lost 5 bases at V and 13 bases at J; junction bases unmatched: 11. CDR1 is PRHDT, CDR2 FYEKMQ, per germline (reference sequence). Written as DNA, the CDR3 is TGTGCCAGCAGCCTGCACCTAGAGACAGGGGGGTACTTC. Translated: CASSLHLETGGYF.

The gene calls are TRBV7-2 and TRBJ2-1, with 11 bases fitting TRBD1. The V gene end was trimmed by 5 bases and the J gene end by 5 bases; junction bases not matched to a gene: 8. The CDR3 has 16 residues. The germline V gene encodes CDR1 SGHTA and CDR2 FQGNSA. The CDR3 loop is CASSTPDRGLDNEQFF. The CDR3 nucleotides are TGTGCCAGCAGCACACCGGACAGGGGGCTTGACAATGAGCAGTTCTTC.